This T cell receptor (beta chain) was captured in a study of cytomegalovirus exposure and HLA in healthy donors (dated 2017 in TCRdb). About the full investigation: An earlier analysis of approximately 640 of the donors reported 276 Gb of sequence data and some 120 million unique TCR beta sequences from around 200 million T cells. An early release covering roughly 640 HLA-typed donors comprised roughly 300 gigabases of sequencing data and around 80 million unique TCR sequences. The genetic ancestry cluster associated with self-reported Caucasian donors included roughly four fifths of the roughly 360 genotyped donors. The study aimed to test whether signatures of past pathogen exposure could be identified by cataloging public T cell receptors. The study used immunosequencing to profile the T cell repertoires of around 600 subjects and linked those repertoires to cytomegalovirus serostatus. A separate validation cohort of some 130 different subjects was used in addition to the 666-subject first cohort. The study combined high-throughput TCR immunosequencing, statistical association of individual TCRs with disease status, and machine learning to predict cytomegalovirus infection status. To study patterns of TCR occurrence, a later analysis re-analyzed previously published TCR beta repertoires from more than 550 donors and added high-resolution HLA genotyping. In the later analysis, no new phenotypic data were used to find candidate immune exposures; instead, reliance was placed on TCR beta sequences and their occurrence across donors. To decide whether each TCR beta V gene segment behaved as functional or pseudogenic, an earlier analysis of some 570 of the donors relied on high-throughput TCR beta sequencing. Donor age, sex, ethnicity and CMV serostatus were collected together with the repertoire data. A later genetic analysis used genome-wide SNP genotypes for about 60% of the roughly 670 donors, treating that subset as a discovery cohort. Every repertoire in the discovery cohort had been generated on one and the same sequencing platform. Class I and class II HLA loci were covered by the typing at four-digit resolution. The number of donors typed differed by locus, with roughly 620-630 for A, B, C, DRB1 and DQB1, roughly 550 for DQA1, over 600 for DPA1, and some 440 for DPB1. A few DR-DQ haplotypes were treated as single units for association and clustering because of strong linkage in the cohort. On average, 235,054 unique TCR beta nucleotide sequences were sequenced per donor among 350 to 400 genotyped donors of the cohort, with 15% to 20% of those sequences being non-productive.

The V and J ends are trimmed by 0 bases and 3 bases, leaving 9 bases between them. Spanning cysteine to phenylalanine, the CDR3 consists of 14 amino acids. Only the CDR3 DNA is retained, 42 bases long and in frame from the first base. Based on the germline V gene (reference sequence), the CDR1 and CDR2 sequences are SGHNT and YYREEE. As for this clone: Its antigen target is currently unknown. Base qualities are not provided; no much larger clone lies one nucleotide away.

In total, about 650 healthy bone marrow donors made up the cohort. All cohort members were sampled while nominally healthy, although unrecorded immune exposures were likely present. The donor tested CMV seropositive, placing the donor among the 310 or so seropositive members of the cohort. Every donor gave a peripheral blood sample, and the peripheral blood mononuclear cells from that sample were used for TCR beta sequencing. The Qiagen DNeasy Blood Extraction Kit was used to extract genomic DNA from the blood cell samples. To prepare the library, the immunoSEQ multiplex PCR assay was applied. A mixture of 60 forward primers for TCR Vbeta segments and 13 reverse primers for TCR Jbeta segments was used in the multiplex PCR. The CDR3 region of rearranged TCR beta genes was amplified from genomic DNA with a multiplex PCR assay. The amplified TCR beta libraries were sequenced on the Illumina HiSeq System as 87-base-pair reads. The published analysis was carried out like this. A later analysis tallied roughly 78 million unique TCR beta chains across the 666 repertoires, and around 12 million of those chains were shared by two or more donors. To remove PCR and sequencing errors, raw reads were error-corrected and collapsed into unique sequences using a nearest-neighbor algorithm that merged closely related sequences. CDR3 sequences were aligned to IMGT reference sequences to assign V, D and J gene segments. For a sequence to be retained, at least a six-nucleotide match to both a V gene segment and a J gene segment was required. A rearrangement was called productive if the CDR3 had no stop codons and remained in frame with V and J, and every other rearrangement was called non-productive. CDR3 was defined by IMGT convention, running from the second conserved V-encoded cysteine to the conserved J-encoded phenylalanine. In an earlier analysis of more than 550 of the donors, sequences lacking an unambiguous match to a single V gene segment were excluded. An earlier analysis of some 610 of the donors called V segments functional above 56.7% productive rearrangements and segregating when the between-donor standard deviation exceeded 5%. A statistical classification framework was developed to diagnose cytomegalovirus status using the catalog of TCR beta chain sequences. A later analysis assigned V and J genes by comparing TCR nucleotide sequences with IMGT/GENE-DB human TR gene sequences. In a later analysis, CDR3 sequences and most-parsimonious VDJ recombination scenarios were assigned using the TCRdist pipeline. A later analysis defined each TCR beta chain by its CDR3 amino acid sequence plus V-gene family, and excluded reads lacking a unique V-gene family. As a way to deal with suspected cross-contamination and a sequencing artifact, a later analysis dropped roughly 620 nucleotide sequences that were highly shared and had low generation probability. A later analysis calculated a clonal expansion index for each public chain from normalized within-repertoire ranks of inferred template counts. A later analysis computed generation probabilities with a VDJ recombination model fitted to out-of-frame rearrangements, and checked the results against IGoR. Hypergeometric tests were used in a later analysis to score TCR-TCR, TCR-HLA and TCR-CMV co-occurrence, with a repertoire-size bias correction applied to the TCR pairs. False discovery rates were estimated in a later analysis by permuting HLA or CMV assignments 20 times. In a later analysis, co-occurring TCRs were grouped using DBSCAN, and TCRdist sequence similarity was added for clustering within HLA-allele-positive subsets. For co-occurrence clustering, repertoires with fewer than 30,000 or more than 120,000 public chains were excluded, along with a handful of repertoires with anomalous nucleotide sharing. The table comes from immuneACCESS by way of TCRdb, which keeps in-frame sequences with V and J called. Part of the clones is missing from these tables; in studies checked, under half for an unresolved V gene and the rest for unknown reasons. D and trimming were read from the DNA, whereas the V and J calls and clone size are those reported in that table. This sample has about 160,000 clones in its table, and approximately 78% of those were observed once. Under 1% of the sample comes from the top ten.

The investigation overall reported the following: A few of the identified cytomegalovirus-associated TCR beta chains were confirmed in vitro to be specific for cytomegalovirus antigens. A later analysis associated roughly 17,000 TCR beta sequences with specific HLA alleles at a false discovery rate of 0.05. Over 15 rarely observed V segments, including chromosome 9 orphons, were excluded from the earlier analysis of about 500 of the donors because counts were too low. It was suggested by the authors that the approach could potentially be generalized to other disease states and immunological phenotypes. In a later analysis, several top co-occurrence clusters were reported to appear linked to parvovirus B19, influenza, CMV and Epstein-Barr virus. Assigning TCR associations to individual alleles was difficult when HLA alleles, especially DR and DQ, strongly co-occurred. A group of highly shared sequence variants was considered likely to be a technical artifact of the sequencing pipeline. Compared with equally common non-associated chains, HLA-associated TCR beta chains in a later analysis were more clonally expanded and had lower generation probabilities. In a later genetic analysis, a missense DCLRE1C variant was associated with V-gene and J-gene trimming of TCR beta chains, and the association was replicated in an independent cohort. The classifier was reported to diagnose cytomegalovirus status with high specificity and sensitivity in both the original cohort and the validation cohort. A later analysis found that most CMV-associated TCR beta chains appeared HLA-restricted, with HLA associations seemingly driven largely by CMV exposure. Linkage disequilibrium might explain the correlated functional status among segregating V segments, but an unknown experimental factor could not be ruled out. Roughly uniform sequencing depth across donors was assumed in presence/absence analyses, although this assumption may not hold. In a later analysis, TCR association rates were found to vary across HLA loci, with the most associated TCRs seen for DRB1 alleles and the fewest for HLA-C alleles. A further reported finding was that TCR beta sequences accurately predicted the HLA-A and HLA-B alleles for most subjects in the first cohort. Because the 87-base-pair reads could not distinguish some IMGT-functional V segments, including TRBV6-2 and TRBV6-3, those segments were excluded. Across donors, most TCR sequences were observed very rarely, whereas some public TCRs were present in many individuals. Broadly in line with IMGT annotations, most TCR beta V segments showed up in productive rearrangements about 87% or about 30% of the time in an earlier analysis of around 600 of the donors. A total of fewer than 200 TCR beta chains were listed by the study as associated with cytomegalovirus. According to a later genetic analysis, donors in an Asian-associated ancestry cluster had fewer N-insertions in productive TCRs than the approximately 690-donor mean. Because HLA typing was unavailable for some donors at each locus, only the typed subset was used in association tests. In this cohort, only TCR beta chains were sequenced, and detectable features were limited by the absence of alpha or paired-chain data. Immune exposure information for the cohort was limited to CMV serostatus.

The chain links TRBV5-4 with TRBJ2-5, with a tentative D gene TRBD2 over 6 matching bases. The TCR was taken from a girl aged 2-15 years in good health and CMV-seropositive. The sequenced sample was PBMCs. Here is the DNA: TGTGCCAGCAGCTTGGAGCCGGGGGAAGAGACCCAGTACTTC. This codes for CASSLEPGEETQYF.